Described below is a single TCR beta chain sequence and its context. This entry is derived from a study of blood T cell repertoires in COVID-19. Background on the study: Whether acute or convalescent, the COVID-19 samples came from the United States, Italy and Spain. PBMCs, B-cell-depleted T cells, or T cells were the source of the cDNA or gDNA that made up the material.

This CDR3 is built from 13 residues. Trimming removed 1 base at V and 6 bases at J, with 12 bases between. Germline values: CDR1 GTSNPN, CDR2 SVGIG (reference sequence). Seattle patients were enrolled during active infection and followed longitudinally. Per the study methods: Quantification of nucleated cells was approximated via reference gene primer amplification. Some clones are missing from TCRdb's copy, which holds only in-frame ones; the method was immunoSEQ multiplex PCR. The V and J calls and clone size come from that table; D and trimming were worked out from the DNA. The data contain 150,000 or so clones, approximately 87% of them seen just once; the ten biggest clones take up 10%.

Sequencing used peripheral blood. This sequence joins TRBV30 and TRBJ1-1; D possibly corresponds to TRBD1 (5 bases). The sequence came from a woman between 65 and 79 years old with COVID-19, enrolled during active disease. The CDR3 region has the DNA TGTGCCTGGAGTGGTACCCAGGGATCTGAAGCTTTCTTT. Amino acid sequence: CAWSGTQGSEAFF.